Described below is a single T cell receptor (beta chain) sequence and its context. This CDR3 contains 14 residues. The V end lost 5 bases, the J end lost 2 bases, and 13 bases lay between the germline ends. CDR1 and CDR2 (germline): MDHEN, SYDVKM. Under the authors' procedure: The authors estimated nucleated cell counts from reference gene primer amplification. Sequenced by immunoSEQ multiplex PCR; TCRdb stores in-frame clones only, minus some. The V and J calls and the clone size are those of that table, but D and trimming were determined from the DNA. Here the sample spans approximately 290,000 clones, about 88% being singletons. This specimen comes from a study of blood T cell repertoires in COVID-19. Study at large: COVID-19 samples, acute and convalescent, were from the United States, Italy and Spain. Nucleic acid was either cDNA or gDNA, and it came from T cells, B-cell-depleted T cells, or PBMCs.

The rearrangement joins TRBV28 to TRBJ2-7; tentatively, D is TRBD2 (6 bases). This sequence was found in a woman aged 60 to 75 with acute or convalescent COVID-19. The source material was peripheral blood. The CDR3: CASSPGGIPYEQYF. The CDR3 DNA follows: TGTGCCAGCAGTCCGGGCGGGATCCCCTACGAGCAGTACTTC.